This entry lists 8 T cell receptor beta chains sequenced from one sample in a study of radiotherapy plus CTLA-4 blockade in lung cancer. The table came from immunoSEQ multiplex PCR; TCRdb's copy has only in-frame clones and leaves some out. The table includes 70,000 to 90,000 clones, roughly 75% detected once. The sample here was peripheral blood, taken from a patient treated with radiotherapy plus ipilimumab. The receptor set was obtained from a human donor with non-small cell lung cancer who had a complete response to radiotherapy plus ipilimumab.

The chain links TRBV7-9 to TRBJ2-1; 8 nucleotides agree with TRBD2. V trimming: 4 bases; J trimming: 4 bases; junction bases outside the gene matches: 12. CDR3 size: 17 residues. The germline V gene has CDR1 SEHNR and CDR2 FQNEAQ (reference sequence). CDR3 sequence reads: CASSSPREAPRYNEQFF. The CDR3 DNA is TGTGCCAGCAGCTCACCGCGGGAGGCACCGAGGTACAATGAGCAGTTCTTC.

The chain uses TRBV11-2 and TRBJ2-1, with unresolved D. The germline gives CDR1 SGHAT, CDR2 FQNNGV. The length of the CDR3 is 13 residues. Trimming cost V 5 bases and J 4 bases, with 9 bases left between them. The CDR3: CASSPDLYNEQFF. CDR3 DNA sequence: TGTGCCAGCAGCCCTGACTTGTACAATGAGCAGTTCTTC. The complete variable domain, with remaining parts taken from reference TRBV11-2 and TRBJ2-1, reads EAGVAQSPRYKIIEKRQSVAFWCNPISGHATLYWYQQILGQGPKLLIQFQNNGVVDDSQLPKDRFSAERLKGVDSTLKIQPAKLEDSAVYLCASSPDLYNEQFFGPGTRLTVL.

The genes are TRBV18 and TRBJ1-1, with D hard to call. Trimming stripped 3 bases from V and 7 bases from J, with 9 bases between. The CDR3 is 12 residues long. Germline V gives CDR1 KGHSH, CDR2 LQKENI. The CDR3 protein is CASSPQIGEAFF. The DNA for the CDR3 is TGTGCCAGCTCACCCCAGATTGGTGAAGCTTTCTTT.

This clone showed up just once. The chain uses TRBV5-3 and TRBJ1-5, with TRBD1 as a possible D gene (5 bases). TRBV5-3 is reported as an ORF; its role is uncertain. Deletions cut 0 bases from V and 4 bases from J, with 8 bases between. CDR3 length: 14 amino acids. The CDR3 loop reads CARSLVRENQPQHF. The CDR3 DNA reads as TGTGCCAGAAGCTTGGTCAGGGAAAATCAGCCCCAGCATTTT.

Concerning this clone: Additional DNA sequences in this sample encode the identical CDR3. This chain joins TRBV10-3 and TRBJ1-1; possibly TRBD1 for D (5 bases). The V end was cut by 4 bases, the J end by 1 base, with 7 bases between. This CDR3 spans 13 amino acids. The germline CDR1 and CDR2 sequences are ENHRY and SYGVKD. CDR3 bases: TGTGCCATCAGTGGAACAGGGAACACTGAAGCTTTCTTT. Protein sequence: CAISGTGNTEAFF.

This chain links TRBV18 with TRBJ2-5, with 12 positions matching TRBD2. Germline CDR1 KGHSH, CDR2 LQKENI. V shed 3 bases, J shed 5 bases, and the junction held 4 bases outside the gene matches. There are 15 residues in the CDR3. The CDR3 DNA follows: TGTGCCAGCTCACCGACTAGCGGGAGTCAGGAGACCCAGTACTTC. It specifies CASSPTSGSQETQYF. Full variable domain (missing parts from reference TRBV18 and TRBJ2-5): NAGVMQNPRHLVRRRGQEARLRCSPMKGHSHVYWYRQLPEEGLKFMVYLQKENIIDESGMPKERFSAEFPKEGPSILRIQQVVRGDSAAYFCASSPTSGSQETQYFGPGTRLLVL.

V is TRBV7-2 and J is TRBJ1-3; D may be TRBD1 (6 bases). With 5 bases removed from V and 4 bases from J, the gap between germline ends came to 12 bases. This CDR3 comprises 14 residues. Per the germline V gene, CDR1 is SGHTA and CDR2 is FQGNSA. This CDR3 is CASSPGAGGNTIYF. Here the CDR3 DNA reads TGTGCCAGCAGCCCAGGGGCCGGCGGAAACACCATATATTTT.

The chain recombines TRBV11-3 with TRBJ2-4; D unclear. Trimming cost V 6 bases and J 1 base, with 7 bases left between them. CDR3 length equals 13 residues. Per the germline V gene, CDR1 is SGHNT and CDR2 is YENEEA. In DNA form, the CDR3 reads TGTGCCAGCAGTGGCGGCGCCAAAAACATTCAGTACTTC. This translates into CASSGGAKNIQYF.